Each of the 26 T cell receptor beta chains below was sequenced from the same sample in a study of PD-1 blockade in classical Hodgkin lymphoma. All patients experienced relapse after autologous stem cell transplantation, and brentuximab vedotin exposure was variable. Measured with immunoSEQ multiplex PCR; TCRdb has only the in-frame clones, and not every one. The table lists about 28,000 clones, over 80% of them singletons. The sample in question was peripheral blood mononuclear cells (PBMCs), obtained before the second cycle of nivolumab. These TCRs come from a human donor with classical Hodgkin lymphoma.

The CDR3 DNA is TGCGCCAGCAGCCTCATGACCCAGAGGGAAAACACCGGGGAGCTGTTTTTT. Protein sequence: CASSLMTQRENTGELFF. V gene TRBV4-3 combines with J gene TRBJ2-2, with D possibly TRBD2 on 5 matching bases. Germline V CDR1 and CDR2: LGHNA, YSLEER. V lost 4 bases to trimming and J lost 2 bases, with 17 bases between them. The CDR3 has 17 residues.

This chain uses TRBV10-3 with TRBJ2-1; perhaps TRBD1 as D (5 bases). Germline CDR1 reads ENHRY; CDR2 reads SYGVKD. Trimming cost V 5 bases and J 7 bases, with 15 bases left between them. The CDR3 runs 14 residues. The CDR3 sequence is CAISTDLQGNEQFF. The CDR3 bases are TGTGCCATCAGTACTGATCTCCAGGGAAATGAGCAGTTCTTC.

The V call is TRBV28, the J call TRBJ2-1; D ambiguous. CDR1 is MDHEN and CDR2 is SYDVKM in the germline V gene. Trimming shortened V by 2 bases and J by 7 bases, and 3 bases separated the two germline ends. This CDR3 spans 11 amino acids. Here the CDR3 DNA reads TGTGCCAGCAGTTTACGGAATGAGCAGTTCTTC. This translates into CASSLRNEQFF.

This chain connects TRBV6-6 to TRBJ2-2; TRBD1 matches at 8 bases. V shed 6 bases and J 2 bases; nucleotides not matched to a gene: 8. Per germline, CDR1 MNHNY and CDR2 SVGAGI (reference sequence). CDR3 size: 16 residues. For the CDR3, the DNA is TGTGCCAGCAGACGAAGGACAGGGCAAAACACCGGGGAGCTGTTTTTT. Translating gives CASRRRTGQNTGELFF.

The chain combines TRBV9 with TRBJ1-2; TRBD1 agrees at 7 bases. Germline-derived CDR1 and CDR2 are SGDLS and YYNGEE. The junction had 8 bases not matched to a gene; V was cut back by 3 bases and J by 3 bases. The CDR3 totals 15 residues. In DNA, the CDR3 is TGTGCCAGCAGCGGATTGGGAGGGGGCGACTATGGCTACACCTTC. Translated: CASSGLGGGDYGYTF.

The genes are TRBV18 and TRBJ2-3; 12 positions match TRBD2. Germline V gene data show CDR1 as KGHSH and CDR2 as LQKENI. The V gene end was trimmed by 6 bases and the J gene end by 0 bases; junction bases not matched to a gene: 4. The CDR3 is made up of 16 amino acids. The CDR3: CASSFLAGGSTDTQYF. The CDR3 DNA is TGTGCCAGCTCCTTTCTAGCGGGAGGGAGCACAGATACGCAGTATTTT.

V and J are TRBV7-2 and TRBJ1-1; TRBD1 matches at 10 bases. This CDR3 has 16 residues. V lost 5 bases, J lost 4 bases, and 10 bases stayed unmatched. The V gene's germline CDR1 is SGHTA and CDR2 FQGNSA. CDR3 sequence (DNA): TGTGCCAGCAGCCCGCTGCGGGACAGGGGTTTCACTGAAGCTTTCTTT. Translated: CASSPLRDRGFTEAFF.

The chain is built from TRBV5-6 and TRBJ2-7; a possible D gene is TRBD2 (6 bases). V was cut by 3 bases and J by 2 bases, with 12 bases left in between. CDR1 is SGHDT, CDR2 YYEEEE, per germline. The CDR3 is 14 residues long. This CDR3 reads CASSWGTGAYEQYV. CDR3 DNA sequence: TGTGCCAGCAGCTGGGGGACTGGGGCCTACGAGCAGTACGTC.

The chain links TRBV7-6 to TRBJ2-5, with D maybe TRBD2 (7 bases). In germline, CDR1 is SGHVS, CDR2 FNYEAQ. This CDR3 region has 16 residues. V was pared by 1 base and J by 4 bases, with 16 bases between. In DNA form, the CDR3 reads TGTGCCAGCAGCTTAGTCGCGACGGGGGGCGGAGAGACCCAGTACTTC. This encodes CASSLVATGGGETQYF.

This clone was recorded a few times. The chain combines TRBV7-9 with TRBJ2-7; D ambiguous. Per germline, CDR1 SEHNR and CDR2 FQNEAQ (reference sequence). The CDR3 has 12 amino acids. Trimming took off 5 bases at V and 0 bases at J, with 5 bases between the two ends. CDR3: CASSTSSYEQYV. In DNA form, the CDR3 reads TGTGCCAGCAGCACAAGCTCCTACGAGCAGTACGTC.

The J gene is TRBJ2-7, the V gene TRBV4-2; D not certain. Germline assignment: CDR1 LGHNA and CDR2 YNFKEQ. V lost 0 bases, J lost 5 bases, and 5 bases lay in between. The CDR3 contains 12 residues. This CDR3 is CASSQDLHEQYF. The CDR3 coding sequence is TGTGCCAGCAGCCAAGATCTCCACGAGCAGTACTTC.

The CDR3 is CASSQVGRGRNIQYF. The CDR3 region has the DNA TGCGCCAGCAGCCAGGTGGGACGGGGGAGAAACATTCAGTACTTC. The chain carries TRBV4-3 and TRBJ2-4, with D perhaps TRBD2 (6 bases). V shed 3 bases and J shed 6 bases, with 15 bases lying between them. CDR1 and CDR2 from the germline V gene are LGHNA and YSLEER. This CDR3 has 15 residues.

V and J are TRBV7-2 and TRBJ1-2; D is unresolved. The germline gives CDR1 SGHTA, CDR2 FQGNSA. This CDR3 is 13 amino acids long. Trimming cost V 3 bases and J 3 bases, with 8 bases left between them. The CDR3 DNA is TGTGCCAGCAGCTTGGGCTACCACTATGGCTACACCTTC. Protein sequence: CASSLGYHYGYTF.

The rearrangement links TRBV7-9 to TRBJ1-2; 12 bases agree with TRBD1. CDR1 SEHNR and CDR2 FQNEAQ come from the germline V gene (reference sequence). V was pared by 4 bases and J by 7 bases, with 4 bases of the junction left unmatched. This CDR3 has 14 amino acids. The CDR3 loop reads CASSSAGQGAGYTF. CDR3 nucleotide sequence: TGTGCCAGCAGCTCTGCGGGACAGGGGGCTGGCTACACCTTC.

The rearrangement joins TRBV7-9 to TRBJ1-2; unclear D gene. CDR3 length equals 12 residues. Trimming removed 5 bases from V and 1 base from J, with 5 bases in between. CDR1 is SEHNR and CDR2 is FQNEAQ in the germline V gene (reference sequence). This CDR3 reads CASSASNYGYTF. Written as DNA, the CDR3 is TGTGCCAGCAGCGCTAGTAACTATGGCTACACCTTC. The full variable domain, in which reference TRBV7-9 and TRBJ1-2 provide the parts outside the CDR3, is DTGVSQNPRHKITKRGQNVTFRCDPISEHNRLYWYRQTLGQGPEFLTYFQNEAQLEKSRLLSDRFSAERPKGSFSTLEIQRTEQGDSAMYLCASSASNYGYTFGSGTRLTVV.

V usage is TRBV25-1 and J usage is TRBJ2-1; possible D gene TRBD2, 5 bases. The germline CDR1 and CDR2 sequences are MGHDK and SYGVNS. The ends were cut back, 9 bases at V and 5 bases at J, with 17 bases in the middle. This CDR3 is 14 amino acids long. Written as DNA, the CDR3 is TGTGCCAGTCGAGGGCTAGCAATCGACAATGAGCAGTTCTTC. Its translation: CASRGLAIDNEQFF.

This clone was detected a few times. The chain uses TRBV6-6 and TRBJ2-7; TRBD2 might be the D (6 bases). With 4 bases removed from V and 3 bases from J, the gap between germline ends came to 10 bases. CDR3 size: 13 residues. Germline V gives CDR1 MNHNY, CDR2 SVGAGI (reference sequence). The DNA of the CDR3 is TGTGCCAGCAGTTTATTTAGCGGCTACGAGCAGTACGTC. Its translation is CASSLFSGYEQYV.

This chain links TRBV7-2 with TRBJ1-1; TRBD1 might be the D (5 bases). The CDR3 is 14 residues long. Trimming took off 11 bases at V and 1 base at J, with 17 bases between the two ends. In germline, CDR1 is SGHTA, CDR2 FQGNSA. CDR3 loop: CAGHAGRRNTEAFF. In DNA, the CDR3 is TGTGCCGGACACGCGGGGAGGAGGAACACTGAAGCTTTCTTT.

The chain links TRBV7-6 to TRBJ2-1; maybe TRBD1 (6 bases). Germline loops: CDR1 SGHVS, CDR2 FNYEAQ. The CDR3 length is 16 residues. The V gene lost 3 bases and the J gene lost 0 bases, with 12 bases spanning the gap. The CDR3 reads CASSFLSGVSYNEQFF. CDR3 DNA: TGTGCCAGCAGCTTCCTATCAGGGGTCTCCTACAATGAGCAGTTCTTC. The full variable domain, its missing parts supplied by reference TRBV7-6 and TRBJ2-1, is GAGVSQSPRYKVTKRGQDVALRCDPISGHVSLYWYRQALGQGPEFLTYFNYEAQQDKSGLPNDRFSAERPEGSISTLTIQRTEQRDSAMYRCASSFLSGVSYNEQFFGPGTRLTVL.

The chain's CDR3 is CASSPRPTGGSAGELFF. The DNA of the CDR3 is TGCGCCAGCAGCCCTAGGCCCACAGGGGGCTCGGCCGGGGAGCTGTTTTTT. The chain combines TRBV4-3 with TRBJ2-2, with 9 bases identical to TRBD1. Trimming at V came to 4 bases and at J to 6 bases, leaving 12 bases not matched to a gene. Germline CDR1 LGHNA, CDR2 YSLEER. This CDR3 has 17 residues.

The V and J genes are TRBV9 and TRBJ2-2, with TRBD2 matching over 13 bases. This CDR3 is 16 amino acids long. Germline assignment: CDR1 SGDLS and CDR2 YYNGEE. The V segment lost 4 bases and the J segment 6 bases; nucleotides outside the gene matches: 6. The CDR3 DNA sequence: TGTGCCAGCAGCCCGTCGGGACTAGCGGGGCCCGGGGAGCTGTTTTTT. It codes for CASSPSGLAGPGELFF.

CDR3 bases: TGTGCCAGCAGCGCCTCTGACGGGACGGTTTTTGGCTACACCTTC. Translated: CASSASDGTVFGYTF. The V and J genes are TRBV7-2 and TRBJ1-2; TRBD1 is a possible D gene (5 bases). The CDR3 runs to 15 residues. The germline CDR1 and CDR2 sequences are SGHTA and FQGNSA. The ends were cut back, 5 bases at V and 7 bases at J, with 20 bases in the middle.

The chain has TRBV4-3 and TRBJ2-3; 7 bases fit TRBD2. After removal of 1 base from V and 2 bases from J, the junction contained 9 bases not matched to a gene. Germline loops: CDR1 LGHNA, CDR2 YSLEER. The CDR3 contains 17 residues. DNA of the CDR3: TGCGCCAGCAGCCAAGGTTGGCTAGCGGAGTACACAGATACGCAGTATTTT. Protein: CASSQGWLAEYTDTQYF.

The chain combines TRBV6-5 with TRBJ1-3; no firm D call. This CDR3 comprises 14 residues. V lost 5 bases to trimming and J lost 2 bases, with 10 bases between them. Germline V lookup: CDR1 MNHEY, CDR2 SVGAGI. As DNA, the CDR3 is TGTGCCAGCAGTGAAATGGTCACTGGAAACACCATATATTTT. Amino acids: CASSEMVTGNTIYF.

J is TRBJ1-3 and V is TRBV9, with 9 positions matching TRBD1. V shed 3 bases, J shed 2 bases, and the junction held 3 bases outside the gene matches. The CDR3 extends over 15 amino acids. Germline V gene lookup returns CDR1 SGDLS and CDR2 YYNGEE. In nucleotides, the CDR3 is TGTGCCAGCAGCGGTGGGGACAGGGCTGGAAACACCATATATTTT. It codes for CASSGGDRAGNTIYF.

This clone was observed a few times. The chain joins TRBV9 to TRBJ2-3; 11 bases map to TRBD2. The CDR3 runs to 16 residues. CDR1 is SGDLS, CDR2 YYNGEE, per germline. V was pared by 0 bases and J by 4 bases, with 4 bases of the junction left unmatched. The CDR3 here is CASSVDSGGAADTQYF. The CDR3 DNA reads as TGTGCCAGCAGCGTAGATAGCGGGGGGGCCGCAGATACGCAGTATTTT. Combining the CDR3 with reference TRBV9 and TRBJ2-3 gives the whole variable domain DSGVTQTPKHLITATGQRVTLRCSPRSGDLSVYWYQQSLDQGLQFLIQYYNGEERAKGNILERFSAQQFPDLHSELNLSSLELGDSALYFCASSVDSGGAADTQYFGPGTRLTVL.